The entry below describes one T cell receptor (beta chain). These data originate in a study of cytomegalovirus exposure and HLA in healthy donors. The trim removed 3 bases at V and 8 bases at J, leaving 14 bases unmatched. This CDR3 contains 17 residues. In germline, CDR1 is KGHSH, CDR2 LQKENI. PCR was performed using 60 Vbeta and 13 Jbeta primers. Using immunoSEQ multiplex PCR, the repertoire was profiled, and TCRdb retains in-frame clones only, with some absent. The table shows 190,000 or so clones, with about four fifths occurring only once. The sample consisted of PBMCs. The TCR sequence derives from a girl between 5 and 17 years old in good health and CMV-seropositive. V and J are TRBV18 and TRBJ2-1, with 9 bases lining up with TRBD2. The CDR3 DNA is TGTGCCAGCTCACCCCCGGCGGGCGGGGGGGCCCTCTATGAGCAGTTCTTC. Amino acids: CASSPPAGGGALYEQFF.